Presented here are 32 T cell receptor beta chains from one specimen sequenced in a study of cytomegalovirus exposure and HLA in healthy donors (dated by TCRdb to about 2017). The method was the immunoSEQ multiplex PCR assay. A mixture of 60 forward primers for TCR Vbeta segments and 13 reverse primers for TCR Jbeta segments was used in the multiplex PCR. TCRdb stores this immuneACCESS table with in-frame sequences only. Part of the clones is absent; in the studies checked, under half of the shortfall reflects unresolved V genes, and no reason is known for the rest. This sample is represented by 250,000 to 350,000 clones; about nine tenths of them were singletons. 3.5% to 4% of the sample is in the top ten clones. The material sequenced was PBMCs. The receptors were gathered from a man aged 35 to 55 in good health and CMV-seropositive.

This clone appeared a few times. The chain has TRBV5-1 and TRBJ2-2, with D perhaps TRBD1 (5 bases). This CDR3 region has 13 residues. Germline CDR1 and CDR2: SGHRS and YFSETQ. V was pared by 5 bases and J by 7 bases, with 12 bases between. The CDR3 reads CASRTTDNGELFF. CDR3 DNA sequence: TGCGCCAGCAGAACGACGGACAACGGGGAGCTGTTTTTT.

The chain carries TRBV28 and TRBJ1-5, with 10 bases aligning to TRBD1. The CDR3 extends over 18 amino acids. The junction had 7 bases not matched to a gene; V was cut back by 2 bases and J by 0 bases. The germline gives CDR1 MDHEN, CDR2 SYDVKM. The CDR3 loop is CASSLETGGVPSNQPQHF. The DNA of the CDR3 is TGTGCCAGCAGTTTAGAGACAGGGGGCGTCCCTAGCAATCAGCCCCAGCATTTT.

There are a few counts of this clone. This chain links TRBV5-1 with TRBJ1-4; D remains ambiguous. Germline CDR1 reads SGHRS; CDR2 reads YFSETQ. Deletions cut 0 bases from V and 0 bases from J, with 3 bases between. The CDR3 extends over 14 amino acids. CDR3 bases: TGCGCCAGCAGCTTGGTCTCAACTAATGAAAAACTGTTTTTT. It codes for CASSLVSTNEKLFF.

This rearrangement joins TRBV14 to TRBJ2-1; 10 positions match TRBD2. V trimming: 5 bases; J trimming: 2 bases; junction bases outside the gene matches: 6. CDR1 and CDR2 (germline): SGHDN, FVKESK. The CDR3 runs 16 residues. The CDR3: CASSTLAGATYNEQFF. The CDR3 DNA follows: TGTGCCAGCAGCACCCTAGCGGGGGCAACCTACAATGAGCAGTTCTTC.

The CDR3 here is CASSFFPRYSNQPQHF. The CDR3 bases are TGTGCCAGCAGTTTTTTCCCCAGGTATAGCAATCAGCCCCAGCATTTT. This sequence joins TRBV28 and TRBJ1-5; D is undetermined. CDR3 size: 16 residues. V lost 3 bases and J lost 0, with 12 bases in between. CDR1 and CDR2 from the germline V gene are MDHEN and SYDVKM.

This clone was picked up one time. The J gene is TRBJ1-1, the V gene TRBV30; D is uncertain. The germline CDR1 and CDR2 sequences are GTSNPN and SVGIG (reference sequence). The CDR3 covers 14 residues. Trimming shortened V by 4 bases and J by 5 bases, and 17 bases separated the two germline ends. CDR3 bases: TGTGCCTGGAAGGGAGATCAAAGGGAGACTGAAGCTTTCTTT. Translation gives CAWKGDQRETEAFF.

The J gene is TRBJ2-7, the V gene TRBV11-2, with a weak D call TRBD1 (5 bases). CDR1 and CDR2 (germline): SGHAT, FQNNGV. CDR3 length: 14 residues. V lost 0 bases and J 8 bases, leaving 14 bases between the germline ends. CDR3 nucleotides: TGTGCCAGCAGCTTAGAGGGGCCAGCCTTCAAGCAGTACTTC. Its protein is CASSLEGPAFKQYF.

J is TRBJ2-1 and V is TRBV7-8, with 7 bases matching TRBD2. Looked up from germline, CDR1 is SGHVS and CDR2 is FQNEAQ. The CDR3 length is 14 residues. V lost 4 bases, J lost 3 bases, and 3 bases stayed unmatched. The CDR3 bases are TGTGCCAGCAGCTCGGGGGACTACTACAATGAGCAGTTCTTC. This sequence encodes CASSSGDYYNEQFF.

V is TRBV18 and J is TRBJ1-1; 9 positions match TRBD1. V lost 4 bases, J lost 3 bases, and 3 bases stayed unmatched. The CDR3 is 14 amino acids. Looked up from germline, CDR1 is KGHSH and CDR2 is LQKENI. The DNA of the CDR3 is TGTGCCAGCTCACTACGACAGGGGGACACTGAAGCTTTCTTT. This encodes CASSLRQGDTEAFF.

The V gene is TRBV11-3, the J gene TRBJ2-1; 12 bases line up with TRBD2. The ends lost 5 bases at V and 6 bases at J; junction bases unmatched: 11. Germline CDR1 reads SGHNT; CDR2 reads YENEEA. The CDR3 has 17 residues. The CDR3 spells CASSPPLAGGSSNEQFF. The CDR3 nucleotides are TGTGCCAGCAGCCCGCCTCTAGCGGGAGGGAGCTCCAATGAGCAGTTCTTC. Full variable domain (remainder filled in from reference TRBV11-3 and TRBJ2-1): EAGVVQSPRYKIIEKKQPVAFWCNPISGHNTLYWYLQNLGQGPELLIRYENEEAVDDSQLPKDRFSAERLKGVDSTLKIQPAELGDSAVYLCASSPPLAGGSSNEQFFGPGTRLTVL.

The chain links TRBV5-8 to TRBJ2-5; possibly TRBD2 for D (5 bases). The V end lost 4 bases, the J end lost 4 bases, and 11 bases lay between the germline ends. The CDR3 totals 13 residues. Germline CDR1 and CDR2: SGHTS and YDEGEE. The CDR3 DNA reads as TGTGCCAGCAGCCACGAGAGCGGAGAGACCCAGTACTTC. Translated: CASSHESGETQYF.

The V call is TRBV5-4, the J call TRBJ2-5; 8 positions match TRBD2. The better agreement between TRBJ2-7 and the DNA end casts doubt on the J call. Germline V gene lookup returns CDR1 SGHNT and CDR2 YYREEE (reference sequence). The CDR3 has 15 amino acids. In nucleotides, the CDR3 is TGTGCCAGCAGCCAGCGGGGGAGGAGGTCCTACGAGCAGTACTTC. Translation: CASSQRGRRSYEQYF.

This clone was recorded only once. The chain combines TRBV10-1 with TRBJ2-1; the D gene is possibly TRBD2 (6 bases). Germline lookup yields CDR1 WNHNN and CDR2 SYGVQD (reference sequence). Between the trimmed V and J ends, which lost 3 bases and 4 bases, there was a span of 10 bases. This CDR3 spans 14 amino acids. The CDR3 DNA is TGCGCCAGCAGTGACAGCGGGCCTTACAATGAGCAGTTCTTC. Amino acids: CASSDSGPYNEQFF.

The rearrangement links TRBV7-8 to TRBJ1-1; no firm D call. This CDR3 has 13 amino acids. Germline CDR1 SGHVS, CDR2 FQNEAQ. V was trimmed by 5 bases and J by 6 bases, leaving 13 bases between them. The DNA for the CDR3 is TGTGCCAGCAGCCTGGACCCTAGCTCTGAAGCTTTCTTT. Translation: CASSLDPSSEAFF.

The chain joins TRBV4-3 to TRBJ1-4; the D gene is possibly TRBD1 (5 bases). The V and J ends lost 3 bases and 7 bases respectively, with 18 bases between them. Germline CDR1 is LGHNA and CDR2 is YSLEER. CDR3 length: 16 residues. CDR3 bases: TGCGCCAGCAGCCAGTTTCGAGGGACTTTAACTGAAAAACTGTTTTTT. As protein: CASSQFRGTLTEKLFF.

The CDR3 spells CASSGGVTGGRYSDTQYF. In nucleotides, the CDR3 is TGTGCCAGCAGCGGGGGTGTTACGGGCGGGAGATATTCAGATACGCAGTATTTT. The V gene is TRBV7-3, the J gene TRBJ2-3, with 7 bases fitting TRBD2. There are 18 residues in the CDR3. In germline, CDR1 is SGHTA, CDR2 FQGTGA. The J segment lost 4 bases and the V segment lost 5 bases, leaving 18 bases of the junction unmatched.

Concerning this clone: In the same sample, other DNA sequences code for this CDR3. This rearrangement joins TRBV19 to TRBJ2-1, with 13 nucleotides matching TRBD2. CDR1 LNHDA and CDR2 SQIVND come from the germline V gene (reference sequence). Unmatched junction bases numbered 0, after V lost 3 bases and J lost 4 bases. The CDR3 has 15 residues. CDR3 sequence: CASSMGLAGYNEQFF. DNA of the CDR3: TGTGCCAGTAGTATGGGACTAGCGGGATACAATGAGCAGTTCTTC.

This clone occurred once. V gene TRBV18 combines with J gene TRBJ1-4, with 7 bases identical to TRBD1. From germline, CDR1 is KGHSH and CDR2 LQKENI. The CDR3 has 15 amino acids. The ends lost 1 base at V and 3 bases at J; junction bases unmatched: 2. The CDR3 DNA reads as TGTGCCAGCTCACCACGACAGGGTTCTAATGAAAAACTGTTTTTT. Amino acids: CASSPRQGSNEKLFF. Supplemented by reference TRBV18 and TRBJ1-4, the full variable domain reads NAGVMQNPRHLVRRRGQEARLRCSPMKGHSHVYWYRQLPEEGLKFMVYLQKENIIDESGMPKERFSAEFPKEGPSILRIQQVVRGDSAAYFCASSPRQGSNEKLFFGSGTQLSVL.

This clone appeared once. The rearrangement uses TRBV7-9 and TRBJ2-2, with 11 bases fitting TRBD2. Germline trimming cut 5 bases from V and 1 base from J; bases unmatched to any gene: 6. The CDR3 has 17 amino acids. Germline-derived CDR1 and CDR2 are SEHNR and FQNEAQ (reference sequence). CDR3: CASSPGLAEMNTGELFF. The DNA for the CDR3 is TGTGCCAGCAGCCCGGGACTAGCGGAGATGAACACCGGGGAGCTGTTTTTT.

The chain recombines TRBV19 with TRBJ2-1, with D possibly TRBD1 on 5 matching bases. Trimming left V 5 bases short and J 6 bases short, with 14 bases between. Germline V gives CDR1 LNHDA, CDR2 SQIVND (reference sequence). The CDR3 totals 14 residues. CDR3 loop: CASSSLEGANEQFF. CDR3 coding DNA: TGTGCCAGTAGTTCTCTCGAAGGGGCCAATGAGCAGTTCTTC.

The gene calls are TRBV5-4 and TRBJ2-3, with D possibly matching TRBD2 (5 bases). Germline loops: CDR1 SGHNT, CDR2 YYREEE (reference sequence). The V gene lost 4 bases and the J gene lost 2 bases, with 14 bases spanning the gap. CDR3 length: 15 amino acids. CDR3 amino acids: CASSPGMGVTDTQYF. Written as DNA, the CDR3 is TGTGCCAGCAGCCCCGGGATGGGAGTCACAGATACGCAGTATTTT.

The V call is TRBV7-2, the J call TRBJ1-2, with TRBD1 matching over 8 bases. Losses at the gene ends were 2 bases for V and 4 bases for J; bases not matched to a gene: 3. The CDR3 runs to 14 residues. CDR1 SGHTA and CDR2 FQGNSA come from the germline V gene. CDR3 region: CASSLRTGSYGYTF. In nucleotides, the CDR3 is TGTGCCAGCAGCTTAAGGACAGGGAGCTATGGCTACACCTTC.

Here the CDR3 DNA reads TGTGCCAGCAGTACCTGGGCCCGGGGTAGAGACCAAGAGACCCAGTACTTC. As protein: CASSTWARGRDQETQYF. The chain is built from TRBV28 and TRBJ2-5; tentatively, D is TRBD2 (5 bases). V was pared by 5 bases and J by 0 bases, with 19 bases between. Germline loops: CDR1 MDHEN, CDR2 SYDVKM. The CDR3 length is 17 residues.

The J gene is TRBJ1-2, the V gene TRBV6-5; 7 nucleotides match TRBD1. Germline V gene sequence: CDR1 MNHEY, CDR2 SVGAGI. The CDR3 length is 15 residues. With 2 bases clipped from V and 3 bases from J, the junction kept 6 bases outside the gene matches. The CDR3 DNA follows: TGTGCCAGCAGTTACAGGGGACAGCACCACTATGGCTACACCTTC. This translates into CASSYRGQHHYGYTF.

This clone showed up just once. The chain couples TRBV29-1 to TRBJ2-5; 10 bases fit TRBD2. Germline trimming cut 2 bases from V and 1 base from J; bases unmatched to any gene: 10. Looked up from germline, CDR1 is SQVTM and CDR2 is ANQGSEA. CDR3 size: 17 residues. CDR3 in amino acids: CSVEPGTSAYFQETQYF. CDR3 coding DNA: TGCAGCGTTGAACCCGGGACTAGCGCCTACTTCCAAGAGACCCAGTACTTC.

This clone occurred a few times. This chain links TRBV7-2 with TRBJ2-5, with a weak D call TRBD1 (6 bases). V gave up 8 bases and J gave up 3 bases, with 16 bases separating them. The CDR3 totals 14 residues. Looked up from germline, CDR1 is SGHTA and CDR2 is FQGNSA. Here the CDR3 DNA reads TGTGCCAGCTTGCCAACAGGGTTAGAAGAGACCCAGTACTTC. It translates to CASLPTGLEETQYF. The whole variable domain, filled in from reference TRBV7-2 and TRBJ2-5, reads GAGVSQSPSNKVTEKGKDVELRCDPISGHTALYWYRQSLGQGLEFLIYFQGNSAPDKSGLPSDRFSAERTGGSVSTLTIQRTQQEDSAVYLCASLPTGLEETQYFGPGTRLLVL.

The V call is TRBV5-6, the J call TRBJ1-5, with D possibly being TRBD1 (5 bases). CDR1 SGHDT and CDR2 YYEEEE come from the germline V gene. CDR3 length: 14 amino acids. V gave up 2 bases and J gave up 7 bases, with 13 bases separating them. The CDR3 nucleotides are TGTGCCAGCAGCTTTGGGGCAGGAAGACAGCCCCAGCATTTT. This sequence encodes CASSFGAGRQPQHF.

The rearrangement links TRBV4-1 to TRBJ2-1; 8 bases map to TRBD2. Germline CDR1 MGHRA, CDR2 YSYEKL. The CDR3 is 15 residues long. V trimming: 3 bases; J trimming: 2 bases; junction bases outside the gene matches: 3. CDR3 sequence (DNA): TGCGCCAGCAGCCAGACTAGCGCGACCTACAATGAGCAGTTCTTC. Its protein product is CASSQTSATYNEQFF.

The chain employs TRBV7-2 and TRBJ2-1; 7 nucleotides agree with TRBD2. The CDR3 runs 16 residues. Germline V CDR1 and CDR2: SGHTA, FQGNSA. V was pared by 1 base and J by 7 bases, with 10 bases of the junction left unmatched. DNA of the CDR3: TGTGCCAGCAGCTTAGGTGATCTGGGGGGGTGGAATGAGCAGTTCTTC. This translates into CASSLGDLGGWNEQFF.

This chain links TRBV10-3 with TRBJ1-1; D possibly corresponds to TRBD1 (5 bases). CDR1 is ENHRY and CDR2 is SYGVKD in the germline V gene. The CDR3 is made up of 18 amino acids. Between the trimmed V and J ends, which lost 0 bases and 0 bases, there was a span of 17 bases. The CDR3 nucleotides read TGTGCCATCAGTGAGTCGTGGGGGACTACTGTCATGAACACTGAAGCTTTCTTT. This translates into CAISESWGTTVMNTEAFF.

Comments on this clone: The junction and the germline gene differ at one end; a read error may be behind it. The chain combines TRBV7-9 with TRBJ2-5; 12 bases line up with TRBD2. The CDR3 has 16 amino acids. CDR1 is SEHNR and CDR2 is FQNEAQ in the germline V gene (reference sequence). CDR3 coding DNA: TGTTCCAGCAGCTTTCTAGCGGGAGGGCGGAAAGAGACCCAGTACTTC. Protein product: CSSSFLAGGRKETQYF.

This chain uses TRBV29-1 with TRBJ2-7; no firm D call. The CDR3 length is 13 residues. V dropped 5 bases and J dropped 3 bases, with 14 bases sitting between them. From germline, CDR1 is SQVTM and CDR2 ANQGSEA. The CDR3 bases are TGCAGCGTTCAAAGTCTAGTTGACTACGAGCAGTACTTC. Translated, it gives CSVQSLVDYEQYF.